Sequencing of this T cell receptor beta chain was carried out in a study of shared clonotypes between healthy human individuals. Whole-study findings and limits: A few donors showed sharing of around 5.3% of naive CD4 clonotypes.

Generated by immunoSEQ multiplex PCR, the TCRdb table keeps only in-frame clones and is missing some. The sample gives some 2,500,000 clones, around 93% of which show up once; around 0.38% is in the top ten. To note about this clone: What it binds is unknown. Within the sample, other DNA sequences also encode this same CDR3.

The V gene's germline CDR1 is MNHEY and CDR2 SMNVEV (reference sequence). The CDR3 length is 14 residues. The J segment lost 1 base and the V segment lost 5 bases, leaving 2 bases of the junction unmatched. The V call is TRBV27, the J call TRBJ2-7; 10 bases align to TRBD2. The sequence was obtained from a man aged 18 to 29 in good health. Some clones in this sample may be carry-over from other donors' samples. Sequencing was carried out using naive CD4+ T cells from PBMCs. The subset is: CD45RA+ positively selected. CDR3 region: CASSRTSGSYEQYF. CDR3 coding DNA: TGTGCCAGCAGTAGGACTAGCGGATCCTACGAGCAGTACTTC.